Included here is one T cell receptor (beta chain) sequence, with context. Its cognate antigen has yet to be identified. Per-base qualities were not stored, and no clone one base away is much larger. The sample belongs to a study of a mutant IDH1 vaccine in newly diagnosed glioma listed by TCRdb under 2021. Background on the whole study: Vaccination began 4-6 weeks after radiotherapy alone, or alongside temozolomide cycles in the chemotherapy-containing groups. Of the 32 patients who were treated, approximately 60% were male and around 40% were female, and the mean age was about 37 years. Before enrollment, most patients had been given radiochemotherapy with temozolomide as standard therapy, while the rest had received either radiotherapy alone or temozolomide alone. The week-35 safety follow-up took place at visit V12, and the week-47 end of study took place at visit V13. Peripheral blood was drawn at six visits: V03 (baseline), V05, V07, V10, V12 and V13. Longitudinal TCRB deep sequencing was performed for fewer than 30 treated patients wherever samples were available for exploratory analyses. What the study reported, not specific to this receptor: Vaccine-induced immune responses across multiple MHC alleles were detected in 80% to 95% of patients. Pseudoprogression appeared unrelated to alterations in the top peripheral T cell clonotypes detected by TCRB sequencing. It was noted by the authors that analyses of patient blood samples could not be reproduced owing to sample limitations. PBMC samples for TCRB deep sequencing were selected based on availability.

The sample's time point label, decoded: week 35, safety follow-up. Every vaccine dose consisted of 300 ug of a 20-mer mutant IDH1 peptide in Montanide, administered subcutaneously together with topical imiquimod. Patients received eight vaccinations in weeks 1, 3, 5, 7, 11, 15, 19 and 23, corresponding to visits V03 through V10. Donors had newly diagnosed WHO grade 3 or 4 IDH1-mutant astrocytomas with loss of nuclear ATRX. The samples were drawn from NOA16, a multicentre, single-arm, open-label phase I trial in Germany that tested a mutant IDH1 peptide vaccine in humans for the first time. Genomic DNA for TCRB sequencing was extracted from EDTA blood using the DNeasy Blood and Tissue Kit. Preparation of the library involved the immunoSEQ multiplex PCR assay. Following the manufacturer's protocol, the hsTCRB Kit was used to amplify rearranged TCR beta chain sequences. Sequencing of TCRB libraries was carried out on an Illumina MiSeq. In the paper's pipeline: The kit vendor's proprietary platform handled demultiplexing, trimming and gene mapping. What TCRdb holds here is the immuneACCESS table cut down to in-frame rearrangements. Part of the clones is not present; checked against another copy, under half of the missing clones reflect an unresolved V gene, and the others are unexplained. D and trimming come from the DNA, and the V and J calls and clone size come from that table. The sample profile shows tens of thousands of clones; 75% to 85% of them were found once. The ten largest clones capture 9% to 15% of the sample.

CDR1 and CDR2 are drawn from the germline V gene (reference sequence): LNHDA, SQIVND. The germline ends are 26 bases apart after V is trimmed by 8 bases and J by 4 bases. The CDR3 numbers 17 residues from cysteine through phenylalanine. Only the CDR3 DNA stays, 51 bases, in frame from base 1. The chain uses TRBV19 and TRBJ1-1; the D gene cannot be resolved reliably. This clonotype was sampled from a man aged 35 to 55 with glioma. The material sequenced was PBMCs, taken from a glioma patient whose treatment included an IDH1 peptide vaccine. The CDR3 here reads CASLDRFQKSVGTEAFF. The sequence in DNA is TGTGCCAGTCTCGACCGGTTTCAGAAGTCAGTTGGCACTGAAGCTTTCTTT.